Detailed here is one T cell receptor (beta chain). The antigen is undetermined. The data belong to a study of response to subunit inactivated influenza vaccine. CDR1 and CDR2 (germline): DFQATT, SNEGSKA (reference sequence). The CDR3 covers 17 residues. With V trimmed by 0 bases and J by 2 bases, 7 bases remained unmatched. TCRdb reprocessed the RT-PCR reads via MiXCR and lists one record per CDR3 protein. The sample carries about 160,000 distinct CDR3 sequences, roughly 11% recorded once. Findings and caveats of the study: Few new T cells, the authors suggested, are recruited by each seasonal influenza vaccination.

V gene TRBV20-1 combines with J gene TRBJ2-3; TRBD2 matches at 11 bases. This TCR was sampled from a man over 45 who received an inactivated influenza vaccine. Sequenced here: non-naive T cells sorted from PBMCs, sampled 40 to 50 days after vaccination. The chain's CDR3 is CSARDFGTSGNTDTQYF. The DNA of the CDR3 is TGCAGTGCTAGAGATTTCGGGACTAGCGGCAACACAGATACGCAGTATTTT.